Below, one T cell receptor beta chain is given with its context. Its target is unknown. These data come from a study of T cell responses to AZD1222 COVID-19 vaccine. Study-wide results and limits: Spike-spanning, vaccine-associated CD4 TCRs were dominant at 160-218 and 743-854. White British ancestry dominated among donors, who included more females, and clonal diversity was possibly underestimated.

Generated by immunoSEQ multiplex PCR, the TCRdb table keeps only in-frame clones and is missing some. The table includes fewer than 120,000 clones, about nine tenths detected once. The input for sequencing was peripheral blood, taken on day 0 of AZD1222 vaccination. This sequence was found in an adult in good health.

The CDR3 protein is CASSPRTIKAETEAFF. CDR3 nucleotides: TGTGCCAGCAGCCCGCGTACTATAAAGGCGGAGACTGAAGCTTTCTTT. This chain joins TRBV11-3 and TRBJ1-1; D is unclear. The length of the CDR3 is 16 residues. Looked up from germline, CDR1 is SGHNT and CDR2 is YENEEA. V was shortened by 5 bases and J by 5 bases, with 21 bases between the two germline ends.